This T cell receptor (beta chain) was documented in a study of control samples from healthy donors and cancer patients (TCRdb year 2020). Of note for this clone: The target of this receptor is not known. No clone much larger than this one lies a single base away; base qualities are absent.

The cysteine opens and the phenylalanine closes a CDR3 of 13 amino acids. Solely the CDR3 DNA is kept, with 39 bases framed from the first base. Reading the germline V gene (reference sequence) gives CDR1 LNHNV and CDR2 YYDKDF. The junction shows trimming of 0 bases on V and 10 bases on J, and the gene matches do not reach 4 bases of it. The method behind the library was the immunoSEQ multiplex PCR assay. This immuneACCESS table, as held by TCRdb, lists in-frame sequences with V and J called but not all clones. Of the missing ones, under half trace to an unresolved V gene in checked studies; the others have no known cause. The sample contains 60,000 to 85,000 clones, 85% to 95% of them found a single time. Approximately 6% of the sample rests with the top ten.

The sequencing input was blood. This chain is built from TRBV15 and TRBJ1-1; 8 of the junction bases match TRBD1. This receptor was obtained from a woman in her sixties or seventies in good health. The base sequence is TGTGCCACCAGCAGAGACCGACAGGGGAGAGCTTTCTTT. Its protein product is CATSRDRQGRAFF.